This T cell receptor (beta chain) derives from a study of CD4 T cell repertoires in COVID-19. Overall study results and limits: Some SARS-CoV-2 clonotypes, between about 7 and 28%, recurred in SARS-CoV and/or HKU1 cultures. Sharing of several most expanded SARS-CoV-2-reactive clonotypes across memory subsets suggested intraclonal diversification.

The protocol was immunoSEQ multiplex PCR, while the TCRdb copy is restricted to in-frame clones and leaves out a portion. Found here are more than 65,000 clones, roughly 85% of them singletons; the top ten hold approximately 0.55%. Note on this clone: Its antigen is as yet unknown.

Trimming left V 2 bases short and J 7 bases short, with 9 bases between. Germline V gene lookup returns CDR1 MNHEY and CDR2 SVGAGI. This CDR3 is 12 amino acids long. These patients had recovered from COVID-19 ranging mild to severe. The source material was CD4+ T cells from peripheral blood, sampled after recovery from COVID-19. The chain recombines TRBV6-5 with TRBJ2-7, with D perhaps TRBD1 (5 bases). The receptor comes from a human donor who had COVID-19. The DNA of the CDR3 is TGTGCCAGCAGTTACAAGGGGCTTGAGCAGTACTTC. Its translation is CASSYKGLEQYF.